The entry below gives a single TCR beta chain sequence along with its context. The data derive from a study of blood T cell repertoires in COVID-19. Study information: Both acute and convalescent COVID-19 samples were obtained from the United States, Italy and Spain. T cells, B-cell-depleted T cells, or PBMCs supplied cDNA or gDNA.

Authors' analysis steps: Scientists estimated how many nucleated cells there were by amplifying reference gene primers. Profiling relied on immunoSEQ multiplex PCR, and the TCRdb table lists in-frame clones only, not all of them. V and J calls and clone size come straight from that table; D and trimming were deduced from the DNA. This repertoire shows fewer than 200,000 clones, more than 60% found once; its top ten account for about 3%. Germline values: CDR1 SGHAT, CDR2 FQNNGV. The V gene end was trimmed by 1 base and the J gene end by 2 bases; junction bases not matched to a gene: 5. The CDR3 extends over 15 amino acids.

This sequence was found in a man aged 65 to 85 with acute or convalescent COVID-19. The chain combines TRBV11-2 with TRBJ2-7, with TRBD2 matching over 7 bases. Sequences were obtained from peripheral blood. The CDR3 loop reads CASSLGRGKTYEQYF. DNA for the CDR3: TGTGCCAGCAGCTTAGGGCGGGGGAAAACCTACGAGCAGTACTTC.